This paragraph reports one T cell receptor (beta chain). These data belong to a study of blood T cell repertoires in COVID-19. The germline V gene has CDR1 DFQATT and CDR2 SNEGSKA (reference sequence). CDR3 length: 15 amino acids. V shed 3 bases and J 6 bases; nucleotides not matched to a gene: 8. The table came from immunoSEQ multiplex PCR; TCRdb's copy has only in-frame clones and leaves some out. In the table there are roughly 520,000 clones, approximately 88% of which are singletons. The sequence derives from a woman aged 40 to 49 who had recovered from COVID-19. The sample was PBMCs or T cells enriched from blood (not recorded which). The rearrangement links TRBV20-1 to TRBJ2-2; TRBD1 matches at 9 bases. CDR3 DNA sequence: TGCAGTGCTAGTCAAGGGACAGGGTATGCCGGGGAGCTGTTTTTT. This codes for CSASQGTGYAGELFF.